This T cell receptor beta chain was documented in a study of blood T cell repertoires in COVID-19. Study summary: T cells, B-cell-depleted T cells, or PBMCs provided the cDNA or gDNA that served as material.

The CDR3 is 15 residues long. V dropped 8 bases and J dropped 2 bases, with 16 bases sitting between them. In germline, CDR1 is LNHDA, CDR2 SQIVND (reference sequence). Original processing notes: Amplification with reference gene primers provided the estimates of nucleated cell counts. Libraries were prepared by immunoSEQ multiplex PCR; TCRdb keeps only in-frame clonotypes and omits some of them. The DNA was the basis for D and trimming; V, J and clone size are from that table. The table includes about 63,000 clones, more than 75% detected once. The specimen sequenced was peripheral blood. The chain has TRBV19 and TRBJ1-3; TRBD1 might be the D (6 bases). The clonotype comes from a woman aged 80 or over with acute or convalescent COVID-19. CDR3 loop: CASSRPPGAGNTIYF. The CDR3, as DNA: TGTGCCAGTTCCCGACCCCCAGGGGCTGGAAACACCATATATTTT.